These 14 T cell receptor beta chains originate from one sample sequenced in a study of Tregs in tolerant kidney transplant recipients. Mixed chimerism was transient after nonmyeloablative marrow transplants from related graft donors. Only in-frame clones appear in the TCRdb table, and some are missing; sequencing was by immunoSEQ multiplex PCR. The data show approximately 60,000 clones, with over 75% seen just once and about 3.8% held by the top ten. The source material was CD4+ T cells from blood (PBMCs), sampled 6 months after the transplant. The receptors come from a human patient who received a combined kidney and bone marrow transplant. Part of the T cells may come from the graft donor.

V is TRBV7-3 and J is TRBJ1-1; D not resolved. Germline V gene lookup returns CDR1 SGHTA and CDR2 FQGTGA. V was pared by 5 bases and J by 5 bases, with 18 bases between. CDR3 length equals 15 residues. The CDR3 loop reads CASSGRWARGTEAFF. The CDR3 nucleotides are TGTGCCAGCAGCGGAAGGTGGGCGCGGGGAACTGAAGCTTTCTTT.

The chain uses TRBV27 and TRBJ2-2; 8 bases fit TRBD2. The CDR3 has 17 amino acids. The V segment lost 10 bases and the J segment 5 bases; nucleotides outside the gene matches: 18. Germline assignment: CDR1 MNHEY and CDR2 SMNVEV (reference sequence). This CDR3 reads CATSRSGSSYRTGELFF. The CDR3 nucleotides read TGTGCCACCTCTAGGAGCGGGAGTAGTTATCGAACCGGGGAGCTGTTTTTT.

The DNA of the CDR3 is TGTGCCAGCAGCGTAGCCGGACAGGGTGGTTCACCCCTCCACTTT. Translating it yields CASSVAGQGGSPLHF. The chain carries TRBV9 and TRBJ1-6; 8 bases line up with TRBD1. There are 15 residues in the CDR3. V lost 0 bases and J lost 9; bases outside the gene matches: 5. Germline V gene sequence: CDR1 SGDLS, CDR2 YYNGEE.

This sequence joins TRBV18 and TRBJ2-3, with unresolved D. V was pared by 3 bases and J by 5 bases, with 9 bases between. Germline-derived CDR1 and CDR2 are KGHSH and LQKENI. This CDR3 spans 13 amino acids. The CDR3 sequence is CASSPPPLDTQYF. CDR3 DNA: TGTGCCAGCTCACCTCCCCCCCTAGATACGCAGTATTTT.

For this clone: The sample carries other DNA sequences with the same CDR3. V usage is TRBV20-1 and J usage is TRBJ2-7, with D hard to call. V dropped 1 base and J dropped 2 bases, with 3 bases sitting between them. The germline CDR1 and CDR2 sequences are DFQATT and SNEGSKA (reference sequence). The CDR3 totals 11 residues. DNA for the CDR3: TGCAGTGCTAGAGGGCCCTACGAGCAGTACTTC. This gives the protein CSARGPYEQYF.

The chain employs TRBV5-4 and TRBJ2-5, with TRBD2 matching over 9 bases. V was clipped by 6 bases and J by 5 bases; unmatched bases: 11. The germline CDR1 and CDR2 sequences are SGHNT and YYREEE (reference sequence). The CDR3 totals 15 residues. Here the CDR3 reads CASKMVAGEWETQYF. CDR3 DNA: TGTGCCAGCAAGATGGTAGCGGGAGAATGGGAGACCCAGTACTTC.

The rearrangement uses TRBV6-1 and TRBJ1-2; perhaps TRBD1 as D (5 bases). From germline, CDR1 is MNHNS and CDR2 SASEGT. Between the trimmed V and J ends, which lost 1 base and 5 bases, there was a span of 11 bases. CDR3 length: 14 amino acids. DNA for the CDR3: TGTGCCAGCAGTGAAGGTAGGGGCCGGTATGGCTACACCTTC. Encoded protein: CASSEGRGRYGYTF.

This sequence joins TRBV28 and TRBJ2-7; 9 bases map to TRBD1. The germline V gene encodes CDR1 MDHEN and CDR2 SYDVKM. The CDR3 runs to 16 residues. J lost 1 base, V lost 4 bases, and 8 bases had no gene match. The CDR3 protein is CASSSTGTGSSYEQYF. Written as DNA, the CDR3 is TGTGCCAGCAGTTCCACCGGGACAGGGTCTTCCTACGAGCAGTACTTC.

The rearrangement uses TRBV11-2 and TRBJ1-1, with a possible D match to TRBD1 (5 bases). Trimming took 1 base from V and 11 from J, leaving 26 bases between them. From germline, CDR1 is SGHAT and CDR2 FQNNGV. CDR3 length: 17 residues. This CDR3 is CASSLVGGDGTGTAAFF. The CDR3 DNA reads TGTGCCAGCAGCTTAGTAGGAGGGGATGGGACCGGCACTGCCGCTTTCTTT.

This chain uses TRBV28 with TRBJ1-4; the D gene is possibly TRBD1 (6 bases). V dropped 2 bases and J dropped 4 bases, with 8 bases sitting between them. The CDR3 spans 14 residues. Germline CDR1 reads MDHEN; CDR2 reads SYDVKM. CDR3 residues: CASSLDRINEKLFF. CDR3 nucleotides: TGTGCCAGCAGTTTAGACAGGATTAATGAAAAACTGTTTTTT.

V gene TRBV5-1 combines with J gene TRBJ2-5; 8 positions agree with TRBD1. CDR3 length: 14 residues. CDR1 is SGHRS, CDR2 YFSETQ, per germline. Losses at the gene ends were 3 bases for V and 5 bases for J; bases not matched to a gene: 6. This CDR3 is CASSSRGPGETQYF. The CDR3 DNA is TGCGCCAGCAGCTCCAGGGGGCCTGGGGAGACCCAGTACTTC. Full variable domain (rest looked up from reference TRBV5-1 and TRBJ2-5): KAGVTQTPRYLIKTRGQQVTLSCSPISGHRSVSWYQQTPGQGLQFLFEYFSETQRNKGNFPGRFSGRQFSNSRSEMNVSTLELGDSALYLCASSSRGPGETQYFGPGTRLLVL.

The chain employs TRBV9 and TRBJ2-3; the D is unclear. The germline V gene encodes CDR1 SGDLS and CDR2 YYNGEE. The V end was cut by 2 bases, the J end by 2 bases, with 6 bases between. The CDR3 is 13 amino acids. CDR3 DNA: TGTGCCAGCAGCGTTGACTCCACAGATACGCAGTATTTT. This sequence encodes CASSVDSTDTQYF.

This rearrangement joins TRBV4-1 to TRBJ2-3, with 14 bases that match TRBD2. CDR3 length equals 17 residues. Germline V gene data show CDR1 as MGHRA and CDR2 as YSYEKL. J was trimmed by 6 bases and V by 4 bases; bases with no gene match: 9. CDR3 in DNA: TGCGCCAGCAGCCCGGAGGGGACTAGCGGGGGCATGGATACGCAGTATTTT. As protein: CASSPEGTSGGMDTQYF.

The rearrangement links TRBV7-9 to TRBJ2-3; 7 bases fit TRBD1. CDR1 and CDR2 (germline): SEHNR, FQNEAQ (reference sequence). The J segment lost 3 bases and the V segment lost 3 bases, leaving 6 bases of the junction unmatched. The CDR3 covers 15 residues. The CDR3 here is CASSFDRVRTDTQYF. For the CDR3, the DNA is TGTGCCAGCAGCTTCGACAGGGTGCGGACAGATACGCAGTATTTT.